This T cell receptor beta chain was found in a study of T cells in Graves' hyperthyroidism and ophthalmopathy. Whole-study findings and limits: Appearing also in blood were most of the thyroid clonotypes expanded above 0.001. Stable hyperthyroidism was told apart from ophthalmopathy by a model built on 13 V-J features. Prediction of ophthalmopathy progression came a median roughly 6.6 months pre-onset.

This clonotype was counted ten times or more. The antigen is unknown. TCR beta CDR3 regions were amplified from RNA transcripts. Carried out on the TCR CDR3, a first-round RT-PCR used the HTBI primer set. TCRdb passed the multiplex PCR reads through MiXCR, listing each CDR3 protein once. The sample includes around 600,000 distinct CDR3 sequences, approximately 15% seen only once; the top ten take around 3.5%. The V gene's germline CDR1 is MNHEY and CDR2 SMNVEV (reference sequence). Trimming pared 0 bases from V and 3 bases from J, leaving 11 bases between. This CDR3 has 16 residues. Uncontrolled infection, other autoimmune disease, pregnancy and lactation each barred patients from inclusion.

V and J are TRBV27 and TRBJ1-4; D is uncertain. The sample comprised blood. The TCR comes from a woman aged 40 to 50 with Graves' ophthalmopathy. CDR3 sequence: CASSLSGRLANEKLFF. The DNA for the CDR3 is TGTGCCAGCAGTTTATCCGGTAGATTGGCTAATGAAAAACTGTTTTTT.